This TCR beta chain was identified during a study of glioma-infiltrating T cells after dendritic cell vaccination. At the level of the study: Dendritic cells derived from monocytes and pulsed with autologous tumor lysate formed the vaccine.

The primer mix had 60 V beta and 13 J beta primers. Generated by immunoSEQ multiplex PCR, the TCRdb table keeps only in-frame clones and is missing some. This repertoire shows more than 85,000 clones, roughly 89% found once; its top ten account for 2.7%. As for time point: after dendritic cell vaccination, including at tumor progression/relapse. Patients had residual fresh-frozen tumor tissue and more than two years of survival data. V shed 5 bases and J shed 5 bases, with 8 bases lying between them. Looked up from germline, CDR1 is GTSNPN and CDR2 is SVGIG (reference sequence). This CDR3 region has 11 residues.

The sample here was blood, taken after dendritic cell vaccination. This TCR was recovered from a human donor with glioblastoma. The rearrangement uses TRBV30 and TRBJ2-3; weak D call: TRBD2 (6 bases). For the CDR3, the DNA is TGTGCCTGGGAGACTAGAGATACGCAGTATTTT. As protein: CAWETRDTQYF.